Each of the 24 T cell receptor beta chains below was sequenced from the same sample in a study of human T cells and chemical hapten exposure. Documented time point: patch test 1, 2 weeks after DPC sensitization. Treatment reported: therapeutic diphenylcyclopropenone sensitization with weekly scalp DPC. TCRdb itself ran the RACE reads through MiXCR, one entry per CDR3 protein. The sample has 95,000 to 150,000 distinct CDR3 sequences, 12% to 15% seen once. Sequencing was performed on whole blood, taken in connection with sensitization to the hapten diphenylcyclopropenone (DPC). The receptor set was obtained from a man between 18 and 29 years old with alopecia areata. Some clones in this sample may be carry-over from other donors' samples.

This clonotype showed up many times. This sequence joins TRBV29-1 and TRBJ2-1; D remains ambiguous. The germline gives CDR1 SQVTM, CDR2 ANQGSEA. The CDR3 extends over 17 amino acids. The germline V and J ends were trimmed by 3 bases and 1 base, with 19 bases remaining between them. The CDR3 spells CSVERKREGPSYNEQFF. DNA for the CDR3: TGCAGCGTTGAGAGGAAAAGGGAAGGCCCGTCCTACAATGAGCAGTTCTTC.

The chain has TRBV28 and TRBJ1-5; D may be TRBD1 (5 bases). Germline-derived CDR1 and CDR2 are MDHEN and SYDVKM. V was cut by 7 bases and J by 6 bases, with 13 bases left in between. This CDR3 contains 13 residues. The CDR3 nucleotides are TGTGCCAGCATCCTAGACAGAACTCAGCCCCAGCATTTT. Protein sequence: CASILDRTQPQHF.

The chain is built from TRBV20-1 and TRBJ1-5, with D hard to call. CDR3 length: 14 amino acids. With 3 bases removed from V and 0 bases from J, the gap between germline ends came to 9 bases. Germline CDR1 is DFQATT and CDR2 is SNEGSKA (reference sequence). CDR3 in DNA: TGCAGTGCTAGGCCCCTGTTTAGCAATCAGCCCCAGCATTTT. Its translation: CSARPLFSNQPQHF.

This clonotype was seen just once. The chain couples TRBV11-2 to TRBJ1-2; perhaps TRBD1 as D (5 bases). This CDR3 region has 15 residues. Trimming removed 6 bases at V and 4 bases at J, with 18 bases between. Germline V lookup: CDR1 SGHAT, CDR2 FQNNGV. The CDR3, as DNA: TGTGCCAGCAGGTCTATGCGGGACGGAATCTATGGCTACACCTTC. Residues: CASRSMRDGIYGYTF.

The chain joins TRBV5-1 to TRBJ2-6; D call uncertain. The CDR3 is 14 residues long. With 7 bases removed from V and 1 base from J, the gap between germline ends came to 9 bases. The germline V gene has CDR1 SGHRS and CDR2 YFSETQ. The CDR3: CASGRNSGANVLTF. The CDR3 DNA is TGCGCCAGCGGACGTAATTCTGGGGCCAACGTCCTGACTTTC.

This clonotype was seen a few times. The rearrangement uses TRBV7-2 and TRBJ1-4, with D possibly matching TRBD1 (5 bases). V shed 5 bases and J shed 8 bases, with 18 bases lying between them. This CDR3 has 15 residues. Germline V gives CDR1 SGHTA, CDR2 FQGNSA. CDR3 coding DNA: TGTGCCAGCAGCCCAGGTCGCAGGGAAAGGGAAAAACTGTTTTTT. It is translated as CASSPGRREREKLFF.

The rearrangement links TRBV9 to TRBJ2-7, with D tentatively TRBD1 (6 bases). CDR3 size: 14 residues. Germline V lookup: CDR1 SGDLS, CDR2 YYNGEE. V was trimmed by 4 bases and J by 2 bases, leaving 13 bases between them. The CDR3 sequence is CASSPGTSTYEQYF. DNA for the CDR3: TGTGCCAGCAGCCCCGGGACATCGACCTACGAGCAGTACTTC. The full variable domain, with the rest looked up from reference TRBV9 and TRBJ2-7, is DSGVTQTPKHLITATGQRVTLRCSPRSGDLSVYWYQQSLDQGLQFLIQYYNGEERAKGNILERFSAQQFPDLHSELNLSSLELGDSALYFCASSPGTSTYEQYFGPGTRLTVT.

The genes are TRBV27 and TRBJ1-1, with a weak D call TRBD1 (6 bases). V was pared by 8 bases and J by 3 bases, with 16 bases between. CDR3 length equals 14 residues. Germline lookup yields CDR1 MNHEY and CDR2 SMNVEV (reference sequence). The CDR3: CASGPTGSYTEAFF. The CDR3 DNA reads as TGTGCCAGCGGACCGACAGGTTCTTACACTGAAGCTTTCTTT.

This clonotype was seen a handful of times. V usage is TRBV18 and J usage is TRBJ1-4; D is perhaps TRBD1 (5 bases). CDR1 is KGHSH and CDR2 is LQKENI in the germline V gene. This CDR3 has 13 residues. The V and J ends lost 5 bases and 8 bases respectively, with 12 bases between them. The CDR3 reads CASSEGSREKLFF. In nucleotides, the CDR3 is TGTGCCAGCTCAGAGGGGAGCCGGGAAAAACTGTTTTTT.

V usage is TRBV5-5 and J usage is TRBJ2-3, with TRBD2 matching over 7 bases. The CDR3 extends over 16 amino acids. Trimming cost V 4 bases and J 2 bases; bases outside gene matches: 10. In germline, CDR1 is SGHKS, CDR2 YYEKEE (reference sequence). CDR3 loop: CASSPGTMGSTDTQYF. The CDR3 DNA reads TGTGCCAGCAGCCCCGGGACTATGGGGTCCACAGATACGCAGTATTTT. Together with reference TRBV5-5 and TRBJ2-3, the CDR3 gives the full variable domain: DAGVTQSPTHLIKTRGQQVTLRCSPISGHKSVSWYQQVLGQGPQFIFQYYEKEERGRGNFPDRFSARQFPNYSSELNVNALLLGDSALYLCASSPGTMGSTDTQYFGPGTRLTVL.

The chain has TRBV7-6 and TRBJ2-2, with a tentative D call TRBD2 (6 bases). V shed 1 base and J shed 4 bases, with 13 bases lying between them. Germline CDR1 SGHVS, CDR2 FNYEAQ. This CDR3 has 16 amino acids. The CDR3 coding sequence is TGTGCCAGCAGCTTAGAAGGCGGGGAGGCCACCGGGGAGCTGTTTTTT. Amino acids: CASSLEGGEATGELFF.

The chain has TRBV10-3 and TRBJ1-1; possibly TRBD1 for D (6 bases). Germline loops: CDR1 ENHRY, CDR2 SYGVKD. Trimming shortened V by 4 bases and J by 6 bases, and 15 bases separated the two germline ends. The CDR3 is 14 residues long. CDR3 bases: TGTGCCATCAGTGGATCGAAGGGGGGCTCTGAAGCTTTCTTT. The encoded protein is CAISGSKGGSEAFF.

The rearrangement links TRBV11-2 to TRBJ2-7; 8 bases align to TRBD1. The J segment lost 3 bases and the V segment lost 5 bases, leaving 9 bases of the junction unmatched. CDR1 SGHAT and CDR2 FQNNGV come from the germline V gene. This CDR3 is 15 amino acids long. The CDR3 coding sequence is TGTGCCAGCAGCCAGGGGACAGGTACTTACTACGAGCAGTACTTC. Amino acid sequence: CASSQGTGTYYEQYF.

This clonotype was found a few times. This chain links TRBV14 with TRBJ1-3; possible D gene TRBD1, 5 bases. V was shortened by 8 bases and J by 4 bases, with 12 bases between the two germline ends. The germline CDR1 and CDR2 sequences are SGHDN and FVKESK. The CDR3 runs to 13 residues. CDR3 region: CASHPGYGNTIYF. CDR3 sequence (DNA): TGTGCCAGCCACCCAGGGTACGGAAACACCATATATTTT.

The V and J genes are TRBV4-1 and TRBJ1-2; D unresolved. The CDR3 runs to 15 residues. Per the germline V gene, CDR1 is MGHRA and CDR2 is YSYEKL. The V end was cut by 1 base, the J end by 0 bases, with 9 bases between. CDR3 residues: CASSQAGPANYGYTF. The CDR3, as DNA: TGCGCCAGCAGCCAAGCAGGCCCAGCTAACTATGGCTACACCTTC.

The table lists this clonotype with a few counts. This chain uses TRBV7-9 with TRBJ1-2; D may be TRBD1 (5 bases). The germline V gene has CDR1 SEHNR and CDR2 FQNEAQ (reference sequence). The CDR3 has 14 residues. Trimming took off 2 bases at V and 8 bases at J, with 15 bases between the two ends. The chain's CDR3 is CASSLPAREGGYTF. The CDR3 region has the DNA TGTGCCAGCAGCTTACCGGCCAGGGAGGGCGGCTACACCTTC.

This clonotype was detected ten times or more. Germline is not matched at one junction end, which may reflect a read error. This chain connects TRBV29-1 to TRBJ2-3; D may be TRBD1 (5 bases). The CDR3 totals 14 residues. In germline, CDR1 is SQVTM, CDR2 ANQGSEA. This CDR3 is CSVERIQDTDAQYF. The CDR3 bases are TGCAGCGTTGAACGCATACAGGACACAGATGCGCAGTATTTT.

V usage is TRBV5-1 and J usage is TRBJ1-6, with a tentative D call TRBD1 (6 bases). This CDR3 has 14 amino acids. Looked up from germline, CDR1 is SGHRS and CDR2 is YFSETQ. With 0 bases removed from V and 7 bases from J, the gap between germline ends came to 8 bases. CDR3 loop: CASSLDGQNSPLHF. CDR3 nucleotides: TGCGCCAGCAGCTTGGACGGACAGAATTCACCCCTCCACTTT.

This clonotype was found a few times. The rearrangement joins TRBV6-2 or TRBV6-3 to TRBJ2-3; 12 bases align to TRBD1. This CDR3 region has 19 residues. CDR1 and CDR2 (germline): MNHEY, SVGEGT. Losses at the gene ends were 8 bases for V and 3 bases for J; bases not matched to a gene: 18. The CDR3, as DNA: TGTGCCAGCCTTACAGGGGGACAGGGGGCCTCTGGAGTAACAGATACGCAGTATTTT. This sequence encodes CASLTGGQGASGVTDTQYF.

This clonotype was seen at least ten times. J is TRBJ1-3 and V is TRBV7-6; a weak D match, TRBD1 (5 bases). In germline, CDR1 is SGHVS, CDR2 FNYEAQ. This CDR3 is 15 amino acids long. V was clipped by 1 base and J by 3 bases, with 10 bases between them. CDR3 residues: CASSLGWDGGNTIYF. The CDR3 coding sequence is TGTGCCAGCAGCTTAGGGTGGGACGGTGGAAACACCATATATTTT.

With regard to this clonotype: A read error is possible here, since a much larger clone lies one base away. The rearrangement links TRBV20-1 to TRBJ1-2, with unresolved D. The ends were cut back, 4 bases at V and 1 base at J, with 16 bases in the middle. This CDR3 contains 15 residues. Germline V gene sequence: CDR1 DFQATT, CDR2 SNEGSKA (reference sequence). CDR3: CSATPNGDINYGYTF. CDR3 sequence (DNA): TGCAGTGCTACGCCGAACGGAGATATTAACTATGGCTACACCTTC.

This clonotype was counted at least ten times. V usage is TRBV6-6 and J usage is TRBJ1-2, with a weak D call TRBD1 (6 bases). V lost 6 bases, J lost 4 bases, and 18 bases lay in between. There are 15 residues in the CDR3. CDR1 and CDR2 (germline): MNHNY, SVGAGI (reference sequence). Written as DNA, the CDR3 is TGTGCCAGCAGGCCCCAGGGAAAACAGGGCTATGGCTACACCTTC. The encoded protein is CASRPQGKQGYGYTF.

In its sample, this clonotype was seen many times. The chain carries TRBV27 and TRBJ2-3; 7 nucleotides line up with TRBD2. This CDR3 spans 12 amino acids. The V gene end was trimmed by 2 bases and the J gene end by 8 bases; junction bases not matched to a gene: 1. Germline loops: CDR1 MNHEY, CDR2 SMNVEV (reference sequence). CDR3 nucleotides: TGTGCCAGCAGTTTAGGCGGGGGTACGCAGTATTTT. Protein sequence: CASSLGGGTQYF.

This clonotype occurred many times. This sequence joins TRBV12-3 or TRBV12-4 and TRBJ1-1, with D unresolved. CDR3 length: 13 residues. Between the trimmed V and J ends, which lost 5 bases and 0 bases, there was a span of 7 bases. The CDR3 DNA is TGTGCCAGCAGTACCAGCATGAACACTGAAGCTTTCTTT. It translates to CASSTSMNTEAFF.